This entry lists 11 T cell receptor beta chains sequenced from one sample in a study of beta chain features in type 1 diabetes. The investigators reverse transcribed all of the isolated RNA, so they sequenced expressed TCRB transcripts. The protocol was immunoSEQ multiplex PCR, while the TCRdb copy is restricted to in-frame clones and leaves out a portion. Of hundreds of thousands of clones listed, around an eighth are singletons. Findings and limits, study-wide: Within each of all four CD4+ subsets, Type 1 diabetes patients had TCRB CDR3s that were moderately but significantly shorter.

For these receptors, no antigen is known. The sequencing sample was made of naive CD4+ T cells from blood. Receptors originate from a man between 18 and 35 years old with type 1 diabetes.

In this sample, this clone turned up a few times. Germline is not matched at one junction end, which may reflect a read error. The chain carries TRBV30 and TRBJ1-2, with a possible D match to TRBD1 (5 bases). This CDR3 has 11 amino acids. Germline V lookup: CDR1 GTSNPN, CDR2 SVGIG (reference sequence). CDR3 nucleotides: TGTGCCTGGAGTATCGGCGGGACCGAGATCTTC. It yields the protein CAWSIGGTEIF. Combining the CDR3 with reference TRBV30 and TRBJ1-2 gives the whole variable domain SQTIHQWPATLVQPVGSPLSLECTVEGTSNPNLYWYRQAAGRGLQLLFYSVGIGQISSEVPQNLSASRPQDRQFILSSKKLLLSDSGFYLCAWSIGGTEIFGSGTRLTVV.

V gene TRBV7-2 combines with J gene TRBJ1-1, with 12 bases aligning to TRBD1. The CDR3 is made up of 15 amino acids. Germline V gene data show CDR1 as SGHTA and CDR2 as FQGNSA. Germline trimming cut 8 bases from V and 2 bases from J; bases unmatched to any gene: 6. CDR3 coding DNA: TGTGCCAGCTGCCGGGACAGGGGGCATAACACTGAAGCTTTCTTT. Translation: CASCRDRGHNTEAFF.

V gene TRBV6-1 combines with J gene TRBJ1-1; the D is unclear. V lost 7 bases and J 1 base, leaving 10 bases between the germline ends. The CDR3 consists of 13 residues. Per the germline V gene, CDR1 is MNHNS and CDR2 is SASEGT. The chain's CDR3 is CASISSGNTEAFF. The CDR3 DNA follows: TGTGCCAGCATATCGTCAGGGAACACTGAAGCTTTCTTT.

A few counts support this clone. The chain uses TRBV7-9 and TRBJ2-1; TRBD2 matches 7 bases. Trimming at V came to 4 bases and at J to 15 bases, leaving 12 bases not matched to a gene. This CDR3 spans 13 amino acids. The V gene's germline CDR1 is SEHNR and CDR2 FQNEAQ (reference sequence). The CDR3 is CASSYGWEGRVFF. The CDR3 region has the DNA TGTGCCAGCAGCTATGGTTGGGAGGGAAGGGTGTTCTTC.

This clone was seen more than once but under ten times. This rearrangement joins TRBV29-1 to TRBJ1-3; D uncertain. Trimming took off 2 bases at V and 0 bases at J, with 8 bases between the two ends. CDR1 and CDR2 from the germline V gene are SQVTM and ANQGSEA. This CDR3 is built from 14 residues. The CDR3 DNA reads TGCAGCGTTGAATCGGCCAGCTCTGGAAACACCATATATTTT. Its protein is CSVESASSGNTIYF.

This sequence joins TRBV5-1 and TRBJ2-3; D is undetermined. Trimming shortened V by 2 bases and J by 3 bases, and 10 bases separated the two germline ends. This CDR3 has 14 residues. The germline V gene has CDR1 SGHRS and CDR2 YFSETQ. The CDR3 sequence: CASSFLFATDTQYF. In nucleotides, the CDR3 is TGCGCCAGCAGCTTTTTGTTCGCAACAGATACGCAGTATTTT.

The chain combines TRBV9 with TRBJ2-2; D possibly corresponds to TRBD1 (5 bases). The CDR3 contains 15 residues. V shed 0 bases and J shed 0 bases, with 6 bases lying between them. The germline gives CDR1 SGDLS, CDR2 YYNGEE. The CDR3 bases are TGTGCCAGCAGCGTAGAGGGGCCGAACACCGGGGAGCTGTTTTTT. It is translated as CASSVEGPNTGELFF.

This rearrangement joins TRBV5-1 to TRBJ1-2; the D gene is possibly TRBD1 (5 bases). The CDR3 is made up of 14 amino acids. V was clipped by 4 bases and J by 4 bases, with 14 bases between them. CDR1 and CDR2 (germline): SGHRS, YFSETQ. The CDR3 coding sequence is TGCGCCAGCAGCGATAGTGACAGCCTCTATGGCTACACCTTC. Its translation is CASSDSDSLYGYTF.

A word on this clone: Within the sample, other DNA sequences also encode this same CDR3. The chain links TRBV18 to TRBJ2-5; D not resolved. The germline gives CDR1 KGHSH, CDR2 LQKENI. V shed 0 bases and J shed 4 bases, with 6 bases lying between them. The CDR3 totals 13 residues. Here the CDR3 DNA reads TGTGCCAGCTCACCACCGAGTGCAGAGACCCAGTACTTC. This gives the protein CASSPPSAETQYF.

This clone was detected only a few times. Other DNA sequences within the sample encode an identical CDR3. V is TRBV30 and J is TRBJ1-2; D is unclear. CDR3 length equals 11 residues. Germline V gives CDR1 GTSNPN, CDR2 SVGIG (reference sequence). V was shortened by 0 bases and J by 5 bases, with 4 bases between the two germline ends. This CDR3 is CAWSVLYGYTF. CDR3 sequence (DNA): TGTGCCTGGAGTGTACTTTATGGCTACACCTTC.

The chain is built from TRBV9 and TRBJ1-2; TRBD1 is a possible D gene (6 bases). Per the germline V gene, CDR1 is SGDLS and CDR2 is YYNGEE. V lost 5 bases and J lost 2, with 13 bases in between. The CDR3 is 14 residues long. CDR3 amino acids: CASRSGQTNYGYTF. CDR3 sequence (DNA): TGTGCCAGCAGATCTGGACAGACCAACTATGGCTACACCTTC.